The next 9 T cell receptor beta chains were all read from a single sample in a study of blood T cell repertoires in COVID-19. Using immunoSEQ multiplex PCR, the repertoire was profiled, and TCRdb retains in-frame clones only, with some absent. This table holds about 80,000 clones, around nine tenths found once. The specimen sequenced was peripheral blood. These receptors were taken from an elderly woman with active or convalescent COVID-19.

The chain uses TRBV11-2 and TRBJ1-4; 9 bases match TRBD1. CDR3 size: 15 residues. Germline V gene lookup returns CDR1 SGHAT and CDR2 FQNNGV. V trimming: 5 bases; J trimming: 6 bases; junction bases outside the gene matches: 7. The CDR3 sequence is CASSHRDRADEKLFF. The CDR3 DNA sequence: TGTGCCAGCAGCCACCGGGACAGGGCTGATGAAAAACTGTTTTTT.

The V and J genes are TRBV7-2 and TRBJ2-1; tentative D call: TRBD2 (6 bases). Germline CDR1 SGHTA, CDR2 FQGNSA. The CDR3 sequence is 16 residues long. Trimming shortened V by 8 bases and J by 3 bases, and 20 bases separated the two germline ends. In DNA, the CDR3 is TGTGCCAGCTGGTCTGGGGCGGGAATGGGCTACAATGAGCAGTTCTTC. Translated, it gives CASWSGAGMGYNEQFF.

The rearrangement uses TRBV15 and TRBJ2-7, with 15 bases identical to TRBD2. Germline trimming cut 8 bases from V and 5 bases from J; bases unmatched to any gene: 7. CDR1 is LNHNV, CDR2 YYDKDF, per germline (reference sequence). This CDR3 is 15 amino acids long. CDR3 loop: CATAGTSGRMHEQYF. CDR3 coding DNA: TGTGCCACCGCCGGGACTAGCGGGAGGATGCACGAGCAGTACTTC.

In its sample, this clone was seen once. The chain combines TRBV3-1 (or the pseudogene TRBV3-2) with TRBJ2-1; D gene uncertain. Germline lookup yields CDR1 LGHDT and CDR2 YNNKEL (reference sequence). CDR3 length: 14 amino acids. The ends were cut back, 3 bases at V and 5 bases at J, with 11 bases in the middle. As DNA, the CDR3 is TGTGCCAGCAGCCAGTGGGCAGCAAACAATGAGCAGTTCTTC. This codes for CASSQWAANNEQFF.

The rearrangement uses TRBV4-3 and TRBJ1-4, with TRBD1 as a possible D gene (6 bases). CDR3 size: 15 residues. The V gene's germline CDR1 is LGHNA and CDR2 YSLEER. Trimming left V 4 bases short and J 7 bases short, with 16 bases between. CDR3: CASSPQRGGREKLFF. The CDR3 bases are TGCGCCAGCAGCCCCCAGAGGGGGGGACGTGAAAAACTGTTTTTT.

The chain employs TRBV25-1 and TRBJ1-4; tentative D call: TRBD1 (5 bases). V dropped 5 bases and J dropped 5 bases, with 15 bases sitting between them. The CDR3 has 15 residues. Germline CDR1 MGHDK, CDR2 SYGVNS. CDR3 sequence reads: CASSSQGSPNEKLFF. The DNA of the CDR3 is TGTGCCAGCAGTTCTCAGGGTTCCCCCAATGAAAAACTGTTTTTT.

The CDR3 reads CASSQDPNGLAKTYEQYF. CDR3 coding DNA: TGCGCCAGCAGCCAAGATCCCAACGGACTAGCGAAAACCTACGAGCAGTACTTC. V usage is TRBV4-1 and J usage is TRBJ2-7, with 9 bases matching TRBD2. Germline trimming cut 0 bases from V and 2 bases from J; bases unmatched to any gene: 11. The CDR3 is 18 residues long. Per germline, CDR1 MGHRA and CDR2 YSYEKL.

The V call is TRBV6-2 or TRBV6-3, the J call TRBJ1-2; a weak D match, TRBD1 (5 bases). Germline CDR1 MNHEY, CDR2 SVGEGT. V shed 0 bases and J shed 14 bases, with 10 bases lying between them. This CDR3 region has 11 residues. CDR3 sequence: CASSYSQGVTF. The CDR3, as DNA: TGTGCCAGCAGTTACTCGCAGGGTGTAACCTTC.

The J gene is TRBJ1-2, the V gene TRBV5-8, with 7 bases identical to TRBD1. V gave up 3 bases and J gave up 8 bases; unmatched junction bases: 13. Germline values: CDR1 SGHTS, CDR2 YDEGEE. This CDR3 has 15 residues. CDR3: CASSSPGRGPRGYTF. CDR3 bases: TGTGCCAGCAGCTCCCCCGGGAGGGGGCCGCGGGGCTACACCTTC.